This T cell receptor beta chain was captured in a study of regulatory T cells in long-lasting Graves disease. Overall study: The term persistent Graves' disease signified upward of 5 years on antithyroid drugs with positive TSH receptor antibodies. Study-level results: Preferential use of TRBV28, TRBJ1-2 and TRBJ2-5 was seen in persistent disease. Study of thyroid tissue was not done, with only peripheral blood studied.

Time point of the sample: persistent/refractory GD, antithyroid drugs over 5 years with positive TRAb. After RNA was extracted from PBMCs, the TCR library was made from it. CDR1 is GTSNPN and CDR2 is SVGIG in the germline V gene (reference sequence). The CDR3 is made up of 14 amino acids. With 5 bases removed from V and 5 bases from J, the gap between germline ends came to 13 bases. This clonotype has at least ten counts. Antigen specificity is unknown. The TCR beta library used iRepertoire HTBI primers with Arm-PCR amplification of CDR3. Per the study methods: Across the samples, identification revealed some 59 TRBV and about 13 TRBJ segments. TCRdb re-called the multiplex PCR reads through MiXCR, storing one row per CDR3 protein. For this entry, the V and J calls and clone size follow TCRdb and not the study's own pipeline. The table records roughly 400,000 distinct CDR3 sequences, 20% to 25% of them present only once.

The TCR originated in a female donor with Graves disease. Material: peripheral blood mononuclear cells (PBMCs), obtained when the disease was refractory, from a patient treated with antithyroid drugs. The J gene is TRBJ1-6, the V gene TRBV30, with D possibly being TRBD1 (5 bases). CDR3 sequence: CAWGAHGNNSPLHF. CDR3 bases: TGTGCCTGGGGGGCACACGGAAATAATTCACCCCTCCACTTT.